This T cell receptor (beta chain) was captured in a study of T cells in Graves' hyperthyroidism and ophthalmopathy. Newly diagnosed hyperthyroidism patients aged 18 to 65 years had disease lasting under 2 months. This clonotype has just a few counts. Its antigen remains unknown. RNA transcripts served as the template for amplifying TCR beta CDR3 regions. HTBI primers were the set used in a first-round RT-PCR of the TCR CDR3. Via MiXCR, TCRdb re-called the multiplex PCR reads, giving one row per CDR3 protein. The table includes hundreds of thousands of distinct CDR3 sequences, around 40% detected once. The study's findings and limits: Among thyroid clonotypes expanded above 0.001, most also appeared in blood. Ophthalmopathy onset followed model prediction by a median approximately seven months.

CDR1 is LNHDA, CDR2 SQIVND, per germline (reference sequence). Between the trimmed V and J ends, which lost 6 bases and 1 base, there was a span of 15 bases. CDR3 size: 15 residues. The origin of this receptor is a woman in her thirties or forties with Graves' hyperthyroidism. The sequencing sample was made of blood. The chain combines TRBV19 with TRBJ1-1; a possible D gene is TRBD1 (5 bases). CDR3 in amino acids: CASSDPGEQNTEAFF. The DNA of the CDR3 is TGTGCCAGTAGCGATCCGGGGGAGCAGAACACTGAAGCTTTCTTT.